One TCR beta chain is described in this entry. This sample stems from a study of blood T cell repertoires in COVID-19. About the study: From the United States, Italy and Spain came samples of acute and convalescent COVID-19.

The CDR3 loop spans 13 amino acids. V was shortened by 6 bases and J by 5 bases, with 14 bases between the two germline ends. Germline CDR1 KGHSH, CDR2 LQKENI. Source study methods: Reference gene primer amplification yielded estimated nucleated cell counts. TCRdb's table, derived via immunoSEQ multiplex PCR, lists solely in-frame clones and lacks some. That table furnishes V, J and clone size, whereas the DNA furnished D and trimming. The sample records about 250,000 clones, approximately 85% being singletons. Seattle patients were enrolled during active infection and followed longitudinally. Source material: peripheral blood. The rearrangement uses TRBV18 and TRBJ2-7; maybe TRBD1 (7 bases). The clonotype comes from a woman aged 80 or older with COVID-19, enrolled during active disease. CDR3 residues: CASSRGTANEQYV. The CDR3 coding sequence is TGTGCCAGCTCTCGGGGGACAGCCAACGAGCAGTACGTC.